This T cell receptor beta chain was retrieved from a study of shared clonotypes between healthy human individuals. TCRdb's table, derived via immunoSEQ multiplex PCR, lists solely in-frame clones and lacks some. The profile covers approximately 810,000 clones, with nearly 95% appearing a single time and under 30% taken by the ten largest. Terminally differentiated effector memory CD45RA+ cells were left out of the naive CD8 fraction, which was CD45RO-negative and positively selected for CCR7. Germline V lookup: CDR1 MNHNS, CDR2 SASEGT. Trimming left V 2 bases short and J 4 bases short, with 12 bases between. The CDR3 has 15 amino acids.

The sequencing input was naive CD8+ T cells sorted from blood. J is TRBJ2-1 and V is TRBV6-1, with D possibly matching TRBD2 (6 bases). The TCR sequence derives from a young man in good health. This chain's CDR3 is CASSEWGDGYNEQFF. The CDR3 nucleotides are TGTGCCAGCAGTGAATGGGGGGACGGGTACAATGAGCAGTTCTTC.